This T cell receptor (beta chain) was obtained from a study of T cell responses to AZD1222 COVID-19 vaccine. This table comes from immunoSEQ multiplex PCR, and its TCRdb copy is limited to in-frame clones, with some not included. This table holds approximately 99,000 clones, 86% found once. The CDR3 totals 13 residues. Germline assignment: CDR1 MNHEY and CDR2 SVGAGI. The V end was cut by 6 bases, the J end by 5 bases, with 11 bases between. The sequencing here drew on peripheral blood, taken on day 0 of AZD1222 vaccination. The chain carries TRBV6-5 and TRBJ1-5; possible D gene TRBD1, 5 bases. The receptor was isolated from an adult in good health. The DNA for the CDR3 is TGTGCCAGCAGAGGGGAAGAACATCAGCCCCAGCATTTT. Protein sequence: CASRGEEHQPQHF.